Each of the 20 T cell receptor beta chains below was sequenced from the same sample in a study of blood T cell repertoires in COVID-19. The protocol was immunoSEQ multiplex PCR, while the TCRdb copy is restricted to in-frame clones and leaves out a portion. The data hold nearly 110,000 clones, with over 70% observed a single time. Material for sequencing was peripheral blood. These receptors were collected from a human donor with acute or convalescent COVID-19. The donor label of this sample is uncertain.

The CDR3 loop reads CAWSVDGRGNQPQHF. CDR3 in DNA: TGTGCCTGGAGTGTAGACGGGAGGGGCAATCAGCCCCAGCATTTT. The rearrangement uses TRBV30 and TRBJ1-5, with D unclear. The CDR3 spans 15 residues. The germline V and J ends were trimmed by 0 bases and 2 bases, with 11 bases remaining between them. Germline CDR1 reads GTSNPN; CDR2 reads SVGIG (reference sequence). The full variable domain, rest sourced from reference TRBV30 and TRBJ1-5, is SQTIHQWPATLVQPVGSPLSLECTVEGTSNPNLYWYRQAAGRGLQLLFYSVGIGQISSEVPQNLSASRPQDRQFILSSKKLLLSDSGFYLCAWSVDGRGNQPQHFGDGTRLSIL.

This clone qualifies as medium-sized. V gene TRBV4-2 combines with J gene TRBJ1-2; D is unresolved. The CDR3 extends over 13 amino acids. Trimming cost V 0 bases and J 5 bases, with 7 bases left between them. Germline-derived CDR1 and CDR2 are LGHNA and YNFKEQ. Here the CDR3 reads CASSQETGYGYTF. The CDR3, as DNA: TGTGCCAGCAGCCAAGAAACCGGTTATGGCTACACCTTC.

The gene calls are TRBV18 and TRBJ2-1, with D maybe TRBD1 (6 bases). Germline V lookup: CDR1 KGHSH, CDR2 LQKENI. V was shortened by 0 bases and J by 6 bases, with 15 bases between the two germline ends. This CDR3 has 16 residues. DNA of the CDR3: TGTGCCAGCTCACCACCGAGAGGGATGGGGGCCAATGAGCAGTTCTTC. It yields the protein CASSPPRGMGANEQFF.

The chain uses TRBV11-1 and TRBJ2-2; tentative D call: TRBD2 (6 bases). V lost 2 bases and J lost 2, with 9 bases in between. Germline assignment: CDR1 SGHAT and CDR2 FQDESV (reference sequence). The CDR3 sequence is 15 residues long. CDR3 coding DNA: TGTGCCAGCAGCTTAATGGGGACTAACACCGGGGAGCTGTTTTTT. As protein: CASSLMGTNTGELFF.

The gene calls are TRBV5-8 and TRBJ2-6; D is possibly TRBD1 (6 bases). Trimming removed 4 bases at V and 1 base at J, with 12 bases between. The CDR3 totals 16 residues. Germline V CDR1 and CDR2: SGHTS, YDEGEE. The CDR3 loop reads CASSQAQGSGANVLTF. The CDR3 DNA sequence: TGTGCCAGCAGCCAGGCCCAGGGGTCTGGGGCCAACGTCCTGACTTTC.

The chain links TRBV29-1 to TRBJ2-1, with D tentatively TRBD1 (6 bases). The CDR3 covers 18 residues. Trimming took 5 bases from V and 8 from J, leaving 31 bases between them. Germline CDR1 SQVTM, CDR2 ANQGSEA. CDR3 nucleotide sequence: TGCAGCGTTATTGAGTATAGCCCCACAGGGCTCTCACGCGATGAGCAGTTCTTC. As protein: CSVIEYSPTGLSRDEQFF.

This chain joins TRBV11-1 and TRBJ2-7; D gene uncertain. V shed 1 base and J shed 5 bases, with 3 bases lying between them. This CDR3 is 11 amino acids long. Germline V gives CDR1 SGHAT, CDR2 FQDESV (reference sequence). The DNA of the CDR3 is TGTGCCAGCAGCTTAGATAACGAGCAGTACTTC. It encodes CASSLDNEQYF. Variable domain in full (rest from reference TRBV11-1 and TRBJ2-7): EAEVAQSPRYKITEKSQAVAFWCDPISGHATLYWYRQILGQGPELLVQFQDESVVDDSQLPKDRFSAERLKGVDSTLKIQPAELGDSAMYLCASSLDNEQYFGPGTRLTVT.

J is TRBJ2-2 and V is TRBV7-9; TRBD1 aligns across 7 bases. In germline, CDR1 is SEHNR, CDR2 FQNEAQ (reference sequence). V shed 5 bases and J 1 base; nucleotides not matched to a gene: 7. CDR3 length: 16 residues. The CDR3 protein is CASSPHRGKNTGELFF. In DNA form, the CDR3 reads TGTGCCAGCAGCCCCCACAGGGGCAAGAACACCGGGGAGCTGTTTTTT. The whole variable domain, filled in from reference TRBV7-9 and TRBJ2-2, reads DTGVSQNPRHKITKRGQNVTFRCDPISEHNRLYWYRQTLGQGPEFLTYFQNEAQLEKSRLLSDRFSAERPKGSFSTLEIQRTEQGDSAMYLCASSPHRGKNTGELFFGEGSRLTVL.

The chain is built from TRBV5-5 and TRBJ2-7; TRBD1 matches 9 bases. CDR3 length equals 15 residues. Germline V gene data show CDR1 as SGHKS and CDR2 as YYEKEE (reference sequence). Trimming at V came to 1 base and at J to 2 bases, leaving 4 bases not matched to a gene. Written as DNA, the CDR3 is TGTGCCAGCAGCTTGTTGACAGGGGGTACCTACGAGCAGTACGTC. This encodes CASSLLTGGTYEQYV.

The chain couples TRBV4-1 to TRBJ1-5, with a weak D call TRBD1 (6 bases). Trimming removed 0 bases from V and 7 bases from J, with 16 bases in between. CDR3 size: 16 residues. CDR1 is MGHRA, CDR2 YSYEKL, per germline. The DNA of the CDR3 is TGCGCCAGCAGCCAAGAAGGGTCAGGGGTTGGGCAGCCCCAGCATTTT. Protein: CASSQEGSGVGQPQHF.

A single count supports this clone. For the CDR3, the DNA is TGCGCCAGCAGGAGTGGTCCAGGGGCTAGGAATCAGCCCCAGCATTTT. It specifies CASRSGPGARNQPQHF. This sequence joins TRBV10-1 and TRBJ1-5; possibly TRBD1 for D (6 bases). V dropped 6 bases and J dropped 4 bases, with 19 bases sitting between them. The CDR3 length is 16 residues. Germline-derived CDR1 and CDR2 are WNHNN and SYGVQD (reference sequence).

The chain joins TRBV18 to TRBJ1-2, with D unresolved. The germline V gene has CDR1 KGHSH and CDR2 LQKENI. This CDR3 comprises 12 residues. Trimming pared 0 bases from V and 5 bases from J, leaving 4 bases between. The CDR3 spells CASSPPTYGYTF. Here the CDR3 DNA reads TGTGCCAGCTCACCACCGACATATGGCTACACCTTC.

V is TRBV10-2 and J is TRBJ1-6; D is uncertain. Trimming cost V 0 bases and J 6 bases, with 12 bases left between them. The germline V gene encodes CDR1 WSHSY and CDR2 SAAADI. This CDR3 region has 16 residues. Here the CDR3 DNA reads TGCGCCAGCAGTGAGTCTAGAGGGTCCGGTAATTCACCCCTCCACTTT. Amino acids: CASSESRGSGNSPLHF.

The V gene is TRBV11-2, the J gene TRBJ1-3, with a possible D match to TRBD1 (5 bases). The CDR3 consists of 15 residues. V was trimmed by 6 bases and J by 0 bases, leaving 12 bases between them. The germline V gene has CDR1 SGHAT and CDR2 FQNNGV. CDR3: CASRTAGGSGNTIYF. The CDR3 nucleotides are TGTGCCAGCAGGACCGCGGGGGGCTCTGGAAACACCATATATTTT.

V usage is TRBV18 and J usage is TRBJ1-1; D perhaps matches TRBD1 (5 bases). The CDR3 has 14 amino acids. V was cut by 3 bases and J by 4 bases, with 12 bases left in between. Germline-derived CDR1 and CDR2 are KGHSH and LQKENI. The chain's CDR3 is CASSPLREGTEAFF. CDR3 nucleotides: TGTGCCAGCTCACCTCTCAGGGAGGGCACTGAAGCTTTCTTT.

The chain employs TRBV11-2 and TRBJ2-2; TRBD1 aligns across 9 bases. Germline values: CDR1 SGHAT, CDR2 FQNNGV. This CDR3 is 14 amino acids long. Trimming took 4 bases from V and 5 from J; bases not matched to a gene: 2. The chain's CDR3 is CASSSTGGTGELFF. In nucleotides, the CDR3 is TGTGCCAGCAGCTCGACAGGGGGGACCGGGGAGCTGTTTTTT.

The chain is built from TRBV12-3 or TRBV12-4 and TRBJ2-7; D not resolved. The CDR3 sequence is 12 residues long. Between the trimmed V and J ends, which lost 1 base and 6 bases, there was a span of 7 bases. CDR3 nucleotides: TGTGCCAGCAGTTTAGTACGGGTCGAGCAGTACTTC. It specifies CASSLVRVEQYF.

V and J are TRBV19 and TRBJ2-1, with 8 bases identical to TRBD2. CDR1 is LNHDA and CDR2 is SQIVND in the germline V gene (reference sequence). V was pared by 5 bases and J by 6 bases, with 9 bases of the junction left unmatched. This CDR3 is built from 15 residues. CDR3 region: CASSSLAGGLNEQFF. The CDR3 DNA reads TGTGCCAGTAGTTCCTTGGCGGGGGGCCTCAATGAGCAGTTCTTC.

The chain joins TRBV2 to TRBJ1-1, with a possible D match to TRBD1 (6 bases). CDR1 and CDR2 (germline): SNHLY, FYNNEI. Deletions cut 4 bases from V and 1 base from J, with 16 bases between. This CDR3 has 16 residues. The DNA for the CDR3 is TGTGCCAGCAGTGTTGAGGTGGACAGACAGAACACTGAAGCTTTCTTT. Protein sequence: CASSVEVDRQNTEAFF.

The table lists this clone with a few counts. The rearrangement links TRBV28 to TRBJ1-2; D call uncertain. V dropped 1 base and J dropped 7 bases, with 16 bases sitting between them. The CDR3 contains 15 residues. Germline values: CDR1 MDHEN, CDR2 SYDVKM. The CDR3: CASSLSSGQPSGYTF. In DNA form, the CDR3 reads TGTGCCAGCAGTTTATCATCAGGCCAACCCAGTGGCTACACCTTC.